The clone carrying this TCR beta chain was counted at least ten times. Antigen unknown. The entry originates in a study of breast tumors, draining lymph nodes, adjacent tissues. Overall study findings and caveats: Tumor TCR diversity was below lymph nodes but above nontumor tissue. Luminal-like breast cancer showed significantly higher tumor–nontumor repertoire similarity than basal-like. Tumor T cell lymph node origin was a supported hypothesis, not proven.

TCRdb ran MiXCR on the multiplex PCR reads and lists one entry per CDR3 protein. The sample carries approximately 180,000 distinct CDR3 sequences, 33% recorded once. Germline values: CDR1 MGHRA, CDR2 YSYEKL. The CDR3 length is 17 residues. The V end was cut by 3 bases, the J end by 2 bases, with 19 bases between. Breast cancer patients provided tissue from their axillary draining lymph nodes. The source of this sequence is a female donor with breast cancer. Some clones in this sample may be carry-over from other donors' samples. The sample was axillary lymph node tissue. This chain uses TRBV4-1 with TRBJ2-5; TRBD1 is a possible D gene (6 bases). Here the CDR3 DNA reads TGCGCCAGCAGCCATTACGGACATGGGCAGGGGCAAGAGACCCAGTACTTC. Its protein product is CASSHYGHGQGQETQYF.